These T cell receptor beta chains were read from a single sample in a study of identical twins. TCRdb re-derived calls from the 5' RACE reads in MiXCR, one entry per CDR3 protein. The sample has 450,000 or so distinct CDR3 sequences, less than 20% seen once; the top ten hold approximately 12%. The material sequenced was naive T cells sorted from blood. The receptors here all came from a man over 45 in good health. CDR3s include the opening cysteine and the closing phenylalanine or tryptophan. D genes are given only for firm matches. The size entry is marked missing in some rows and otherwise reads once, few, many or a size class.

>TRBJ1-2|TRBV6-2/TRBV6-3|NA|few
TGTGCCAGCAGCTCAGGGACGTACGCAACTAACTATGGCTACACCTTC
CASSSGTYATNYGYTF
>TRBJ1-6|TRBV12-3/TRBV12-4|NA|NA
TGTGCCAGCGTTTCGGGGGGTTCACCCCTCCACTTT
CASVSGGSPLHF
>TRBJ2-7|TRBV7-2|NA|few
TGTGCCAGCAGCCCCGCCGCCCGGGACACAAGCTACGAGCAGTACTTC
CASSPAARDTSYEQYF
>TRBJ2-3|TRBV7-2|TRBD1|NA
TGTGCCAGCAGCCCTTGGGACAGGGGGTCCACAGATACGCAGTATTTT
CASSPWDRGSTDTQYF
>TRBJ2-5|TRBV7-9|TRBD1|many
TGTGCCAGCAGCTTTCCGGACAGGGTACAAGAGACCCAGTACTTC
CASSFPDRVQETQYF
>TRBJ2-7|TRBV10-3|NA|NA
TGTGCCATCACAGCAGGGACGGGGACTTGCGAGCAGTACTTC
CAITAGTGTCEQYF
>TRBJ2-7|TRBV5-1|TRBD2|once
TGCGCCAGCAGCTTGGAGGCTAGCGGGCGCTCCTACGAGCAGTACTTC
CASSLEASGRSYEQYF
>TRBJ1-2|TRBV12-3/TRBV12-4|NA|NA
TGTGCCAGCAGTTTAGTCGCGGTTAACTATGGCTACACCTTC
CASSLVAVNYGYTF
>TRBJ2-3|TRBV15|NA|few
TGTGCCACCAGCAGAGATTACACCACAGATACGCAGTATTTT
CATSRDYTTDTQYF
>TRBJ2-3|TRBV3-1|NA|many
TGTGCCAGCAGCCAAGAGGTGCTGAGAGGTACGCAGTATTTT
CASSQEVLRGTQYF
>TRBJ2-1|TRBV4-2|TRBD2|NA
TGTGCCAGCAGCCAAATGCGGGCTAGCGGGAGGGGGGCCAATGAGCAGTTCTTC
CASSQMRASGRGANEQFF
>TRBJ2-6|TRBV5-1|NA|NA
TGCGCCAGCAGCTTGTTCAAACAGGGAGGGACTGGGGCCAACGTCCTGACTTTC
CASSLFKQGGTGANVLTF
>TRBJ2-6|TRBV20-1|NA|many
TGCAGTGCTCCCTCCCTACAGGGGGCCAACGTCCTGACTTTC
CSAPSLQGANVLTF
>TRBJ1-2|TRBV9|NA|NA
TGTGCCAGCAGCGTAGGGAAGGGCCCCATGGGAGGCTACACCTTC
CASSVGKGPMGGYTF
>TRBJ1-5|TRBV20-1|TRBD1|NA
TGCAGTGCTAGGACAGGGTGGAGGACTCAGCCCCAGCATTTT
CSARTGWRTQPQHF
>TRBJ2-7|TRBV7-6|NA|NA
TGTGCCAGCAGCTTAGGACGGGGAGCCTCCTACGAGCAGTACTTC
CASSLGRGASYEQYF
>TRBJ2-3|TRBV5-1|TRBD2|few
TGCGCCAGCAGCTCAGCTTGGACTAGCGACGCAGATACGCAGTATTTT
CASSSAWTSDADTQYF
>TRBJ2-3|TRBV6-6|NA|NA
TGTGCCAGCAGCCCCGCGCGCACAGATACGCAGTATTTT
CASSPARTDTQYF
>TRBJ2-7|TRBV12-3/TRBV12-4|TRBD1|NA
TGTGCCAGCAGTCTTCTGAGGGACAGAGCGAACGAGCAGTACTTC
CASSLLRDRANEQYF
>TRBJ2-3|TRBV19|TRBD2|NA
TGTGCCAGTAGTAAGCGGGGGACTCTCTCAGATACGCAGTATTTT
CASSKRGTLSDTQYF
>TRBJ2-7|TRBV20-1|NA|NA
TGCAGTGCTCAAGGCTACGAGCAGTACTTC
CSAQGYEQYF
>TRBJ1-1|TRBV7-9|NA|few
TGTGCCAGCAGCGACAGCAGGGTGTACGGCACTGAAGCTTTCTTT
CASSDSRVYGTEAFF
>TRBJ1-1|TRBV29-1|NA|many
TGCAGCGTTGCCGGGACTGAGGGAGAGTTGAACACTGAAGCTTTCTTT
CSVAGTEGELNTEAFF
>TRBJ1-3|TRBV7-2|TRBD1|few
TGTGCCAGCAGCTGGGGAACAGGGGTCCCTGGAAACACCATATATTTT
CASSWGTGVPGNTIYF
>TRBJ2-5|TRBV9|NA|many
TGTGCCAGCAGCCCAAGGACTGGACCCTCGGAGACCCAGTACTTC
CASSPRTGPSETQYF
>TRBJ2-7|TRBV7-2|TRBD2|NA
TGTGCCAGCAGCACACGGACTAGCGGCCCCTACGAGCAGTACTTC
CASSTRTSGPYEQYF
>TRBJ2-3|TRBV20-1|TRBD1|few
TGCAGTGTAACACAGGGGGCGAACACAGATACGCAGTATTTT
CSVTQGANTDTQYF